Detailed here is one T cell receptor beta chain. The sample originates from a study of blood T cell repertoires in COVID-19. Only in-frame clones appear in the TCRdb table, and some are missing; sequencing was by immunoSEQ multiplex PCR. The sample has roughly 430,000 clones; roughly 88% are singletons. CDR3 size: 14 residues. CDR1 and CDR2 (germline): SGHAT, FQNNGV. Trimming removed 3 bases at V and 4 bases at J, with 10 bases between. Sequenced sample: PBMCs or T cells enriched from blood (not recorded which). The chain recombines TRBV11-2 with TRBJ1-3, with a tentative D call TRBD1 (5 bases). The clonotype originates from a woman aged 18-29 years who had been exposed to COVID-19. The CDR3: CASSLEGYGNTIYF. The CDR3 DNA reads TGTGCCAGCAGCTTGGAGGGGTACGGAAACACCATATATTTT.